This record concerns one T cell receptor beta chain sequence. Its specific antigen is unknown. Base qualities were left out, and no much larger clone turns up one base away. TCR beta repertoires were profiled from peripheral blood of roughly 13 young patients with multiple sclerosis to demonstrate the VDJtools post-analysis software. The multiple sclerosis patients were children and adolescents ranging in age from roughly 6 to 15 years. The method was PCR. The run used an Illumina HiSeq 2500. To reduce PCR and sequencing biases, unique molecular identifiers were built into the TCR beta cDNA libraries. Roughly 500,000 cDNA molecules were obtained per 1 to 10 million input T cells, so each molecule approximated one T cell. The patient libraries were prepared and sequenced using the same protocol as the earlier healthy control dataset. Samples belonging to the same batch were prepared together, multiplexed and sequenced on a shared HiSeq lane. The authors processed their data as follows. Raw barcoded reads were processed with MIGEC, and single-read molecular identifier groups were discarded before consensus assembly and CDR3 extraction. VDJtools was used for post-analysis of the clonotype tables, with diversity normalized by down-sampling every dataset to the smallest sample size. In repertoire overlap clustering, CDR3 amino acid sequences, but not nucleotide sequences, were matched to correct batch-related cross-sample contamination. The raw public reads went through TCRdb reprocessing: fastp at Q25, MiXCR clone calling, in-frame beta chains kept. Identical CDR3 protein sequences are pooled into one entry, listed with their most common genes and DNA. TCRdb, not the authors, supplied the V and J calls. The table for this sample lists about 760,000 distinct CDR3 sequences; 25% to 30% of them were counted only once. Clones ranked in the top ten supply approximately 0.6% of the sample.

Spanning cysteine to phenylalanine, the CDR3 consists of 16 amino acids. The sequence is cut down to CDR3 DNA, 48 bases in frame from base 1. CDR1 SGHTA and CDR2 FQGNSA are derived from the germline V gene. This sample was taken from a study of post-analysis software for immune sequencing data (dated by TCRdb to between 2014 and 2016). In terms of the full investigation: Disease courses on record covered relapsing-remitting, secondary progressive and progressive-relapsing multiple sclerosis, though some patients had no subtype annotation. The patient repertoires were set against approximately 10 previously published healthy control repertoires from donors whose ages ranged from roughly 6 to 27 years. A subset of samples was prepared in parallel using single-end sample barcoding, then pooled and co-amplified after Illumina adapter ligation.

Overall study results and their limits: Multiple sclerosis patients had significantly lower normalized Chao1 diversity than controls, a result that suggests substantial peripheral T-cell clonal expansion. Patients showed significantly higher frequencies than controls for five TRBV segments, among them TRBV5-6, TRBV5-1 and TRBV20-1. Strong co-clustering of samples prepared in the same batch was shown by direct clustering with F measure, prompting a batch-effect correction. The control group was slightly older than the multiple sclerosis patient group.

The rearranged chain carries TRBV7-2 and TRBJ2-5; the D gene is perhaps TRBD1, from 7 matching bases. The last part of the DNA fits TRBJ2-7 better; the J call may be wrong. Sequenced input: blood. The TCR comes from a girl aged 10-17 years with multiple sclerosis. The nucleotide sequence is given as TGTGCCAGCAGCTTGGTCGGGGGACAGTCTTCCTACGAGCAGTACTTC. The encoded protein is CASSLVGGQSSYEQYF.